This T cell receptor beta chain is drawn from a study of T cell responses to AZD1222 COVID-19 vaccine. Generated by immunoSEQ multiplex PCR, the TCRdb table keeps only in-frame clones and is missing some. The table shows some 180,000 clones, with around 94% occurring only once. Timing groups of about 4 and about 12 weeks for second doses were pooled. Looked up from germline, CDR1 is SEHNR and CDR2 is FQNEAQ (reference sequence). Deletions cut 5 bases from V and 4 bases from J, with 14 bases between. The CDR3 consists of 14 residues. This chain uses TRBV7-9 with TRBJ1-1; a weak D match, TRBD1 (5 bases). The TCR originated in an adult who received the AZD1222 COVID-19 vaccine. The source material was peripheral blood, sampled 28 days after the second AZD1222 dose. CDR3: CASSTLVRGTEAFF. CDR3 coding DNA: TGTGCCAGCAGCACGCTCGTTAGGGGCACTGAAGCTTTCTTT.